The rows below give T cell receptor beta chains drawn from one sample of a study of cytomegalovirus exposure and HLA in healthy donors. Profiling relied on immunoSEQ multiplex PCR, and the TCRdb table lists in-frame clones only, not all of them. The sample contains 130,000 to 150,000 clones, 80% to 90% of which appear only once. Sequences were obtained from PBMCs. Every receptor here comes from a man between 18 and 29 years old in good health and CMV-seronegative. The CDR3 runs from the conserved cysteine through the conserved F or W. Each record gives: CDR3 DNA, CDR3 protein, V gene, clone size, D gene, J gene. A D gene is named only where the DNA matches it firmly. Clone size appears in some rows only: once, few, many, or a class for an expanded clone.

cdr3_nt: TGTGCCAGCAGTTACGGGACAGGGAGGGAGACCCAGTACTTC; cdr3_aa: CASSYGTGRETQYF; v_call: TRBV6-5; clone_size: -; d_call: TRBD1; j_call: TRBJ2-5
cdr3_nt: TGTGCCAGCAGCGGTGCGGGTGAGCAGTTCTTC; cdr3_aa: CASSGAGEQFF; v_call: TRBV9; clone_size: many; d_call: -; j_call: TRBJ2-1
cdr3_nt: TGTGCCAGCACCTCCGTGGGACAGAAGTACTATGGCTACACCTTC; cdr3_aa: CASTSVGQKYYGYTF; v_call: TRBV5-4; clone_size: once; d_call: TRBD1; j_call: TRBJ1-2
cdr3_nt: TGTGCCAGCAGCCAAGGCCCAGGGAGGGAGACCCAGTACTTC; cdr3_aa: CASSQGPGRETQYF; v_call: TRBV7-7; clone_size: -; d_call: -; j_call: TRBJ2-5
cdr3_nt: TGTGCCATCAGTGTAAACAGGGGGCTCAACACTGAAGCTTTCTTT; cdr3_aa: CAISVNRGLNTEAFF; v_call: TRBV10-3; clone_size: once; d_call: TRBD1; j_call: TRBJ1-1
cdr3_nt: TGTGCCAGCAGAAGCGGTCCTACCTACAATGAGCAGTTCTTC; cdr3_aa: CASRSGPTYNEQFF; v_call: TRBV6-5; clone_size: -; d_call: -; j_call: TRBJ2-1
cdr3_nt: TGTGCCAGCAGCTTAAGGGGGAGTGAGCAGTTCTTC; cdr3_aa: CASSLRGSEQFF; v_call: TRBV7-2; clone_size: -; d_call: -; j_call: TRBJ2-1
cdr3_nt: TGTGCCAGTTCAGGGTCGCGGTCGGCCGGGGAGCTGTTTTTT; cdr3_aa: CASSGSRSAGELFF; v_call: TRBV2; clone_size: -; d_call: -; j_call: TRBJ2-2
cdr3_nt: TGTGCCTGGAGTGTGGGGACTACCGTTTACAATGAGCAGTTCTTC; cdr3_aa: CAWSVGTTVYNEQFF; v_call: TRBV30; clone_size: -; d_call: TRBD2; j_call: TRBJ2-1
cdr3_nt: TGCGCCAGCAGCCTCCTCCCCCTAGCGAGCCAGCGAGAGACCCAGTACTTC; cdr3_aa: CASSLLPLASQRETQYF; v_call: TRBV4-1; clone_size: -; d_call: -; j_call: TRBJ2-5
cdr3_nt: TGTGCCACCGGACAGGGCTTTTCACCCCTCCACTTT; cdr3_aa: CATGQGFSPLHF; v_call: TRBV15; clone_size: -; d_call: TRBD1; j_call: TRBJ1-6
cdr3_nt: TGTGCCAGCAGGAACAGGGGTTACTCTGAAGCTTTCTTT; cdr3_aa: CASRNRGYSEAFF; v_call: TRBV6-5; clone_size: -; d_call: TRBD1; j_call: TRBJ1-1
cdr3_nt: TGTGCCAGCAGCCAACTTCGGACAGGGTATAATTCACCCCTCCACTTT; cdr3_aa: CASSQLRTGYNSPLHF; v_call: TRBV14; clone_size: -; d_call: TRBD1; j_call: TRBJ1-6
cdr3_nt: TGTGCCAGTAGTATAAGCGTCCTAGCGGGGGATAGCACAGATACGCAGTATTTT; cdr3_aa: CASSISVLAGDSTDTQYF; v_call: TRBV19; clone_size: -; d_call: TRBD2; j_call: TRBJ2-3
cdr3_nt: TGTGCTAGTGGTTTGGACTTTAGGACAGGATTATCGTTTTATGAGCAGTTCTTC; cdr3_aa: CASGLDFRTGLSFYEQFF; v_call: TRBV12-5; clone_size: -; d_call: TRBD1; j_call: TRBJ2-1
cdr3_nt: TGTGCCAGCAGTTTAGTTGGGACAGGGGGACAAGAGACCCAGTACTTC; cdr3_aa: CASSLVGTGGQETQYF; v_call: TRBV27; clone_size: -; d_call: TRBD1; j_call: TRBJ2-5
cdr3_nt: TGTGCCAGCAGTTTCTCCGGACGGGACAATCAGCCCCAGCATTTT; cdr3_aa: CASSFSGRDNQPQHF; v_call: TRBV27; clone_size: -; d_call: -; j_call: TRBJ1-5
cdr3_nt: TGTGCCAGTAGTATGGCGGGCCTCGACAATCAGCCCCAGCATTTT; cdr3_aa: CASSMAGLDNQPQHF; v_call: TRBV19; clone_size: -; d_call: -; j_call: TRBJ1-5
cdr3_nt: TGTGCCAGCAGCTTAGCGGGGGGGGGCAATGAGCAGTTCTTC; cdr3_aa: CASSLAGGGNEQFF; v_call: TRBV6-5; clone_size: -; d_call: TRBD2; j_call: TRBJ2-1
cdr3_nt: TGTGCCAGCAGCGGAGGGGCTAGCGGGGATACAGATACGCAGTATTTT; cdr3_aa: CASSGGASGDTDTQYF; v_call: TRBV9; clone_size: -; d_call: TRBD2; j_call: TRBJ2-3
cdr3_nt: TGTGCCAGCAGCGTAGGGTCGGCAGGAGGCTACGAGCAGTACTTC; cdr3_aa: CASSVGSAGGYEQYF; v_call: TRBV9; clone_size: -; d_call: -; j_call: TRBJ2-7
cdr3_nt: TGTGCCAGCAGTGCCGTAGGGACAGCTAATGAAAAACTGTTTTTT; cdr3_aa: CASSAVGTANEKLFF; v_call: TRBV28; clone_size: -; d_call: TRBD1; j_call: TRBJ1-4
cdr3_nt: TGCGCCAGCAGCTTCCGGGACAGGGGGATTGGTGAGCAGTTCTTC; cdr3_aa: CASSFRDRGIGEQFF; v_call: TRBV5-1; clone_size: -; d_call: TRBD1; j_call: TRBJ2-1
cdr3_nt: TGTGCCAGCAGCTGGGAGGCGCGGCCGTATGGCTACACCTTC; cdr3_aa: CASSWEARPYGYTF; v_call: TRBV5-8; clone_size: -; d_call: -; j_call: TRBJ1-2
cdr3_nt: TGTGCCAGCAGCTTACTAGCGGGGGAATTCTACAATGAGCAGTTCTTC; cdr3_aa: CASSLLAGEFYNEQFF; v_call: TRBV7-6; clone_size: -; d_call: TRBD2; j_call: TRBJ2-1
cdr3_nt: TGTGCCAGTAGTGGCAGGGGAAACTATGGCTACACCTTC; cdr3_aa: CASSGRGNYGYTF; v_call: TRBV19; clone_size: -; d_call: -; j_call: TRBJ1-2
cdr3_nt: TGTGCCAGCAGCTTAGAAGGGACTTCCACTAGCACAGATACGCAGTATTTT; cdr3_aa: CASSLEGTSTSTDTQYF; v_call: TRBV13; clone_size: -; d_call: -; j_call: TRBJ2-3
cdr3_nt: TGTGCCAGCAGCCAAAGCGGGGGGAACACTGAAGCTTTCTTT; cdr3_aa: CASSQSGGNTEAFF; v_call: TRBV11-2; clone_size: -; d_call: -; j_call: TRBJ1-1
cdr3_nt: TGTGCCAGCAGCTTGCTAGCGGGAAGGGAGCAGTACTTC; cdr3_aa: CASSLLAGREQYF; v_call: TRBV7-7; clone_size: few; d_call: TRBD2; j_call: TRBJ2-7
cdr3_nt: TGTGCCACCAGCAGAGGGGACAGCTACGAGCAGTACTTC; cdr3_aa: CATSRGDSYEQYF; v_call: TRBV15; clone_size: -; d_call: TRBD1; j_call: TRBJ2-7
cdr3_nt: TGTGCCAGTAGTCCCGGGGTCCATCAGCCCCAGCATTTT; cdr3_aa: CASSPGVHQPQHF; v_call: TRBV19; clone_size: -; d_call: -; j_call: TRBJ1-5
cdr3_nt: TGTGCCATCAGTGGTGGACTCACTCCCGCACATTTCTACGAGCAGTACTTC; cdr3_aa: CAISGGLTPAHFYEQYF; v_call: TRBV10-3; clone_size: -; d_call: -; j_call: TRBJ2-7
cdr3_nt: TGTGCCAGCAGCCCCCGGGGACTAGCGGGAGGGTACACAGATACGCAGTATTTT; cdr3_aa: CASSPRGLAGGYTDTQYF; v_call: TRBV6-4; clone_size: -; d_call: TRBD2; j_call: TRBJ2-3
cdr3_nt: TGCAGTGCTAGACAGACCTACGAGCAGTACTTC; cdr3_aa: CSARQTYEQYF; v_call: TRBV20-1; clone_size: -; d_call: -; j_call: TRBJ2-7
cdr3_nt: TGTGCCAGTACCGGGACAGGGTCGAACACTGAAGCTTTCTTT; cdr3_aa: CASTGTGSNTEAFF; v_call: TRBV6-1; clone_size: -; d_call: TRBD1; j_call: TRBJ1-1
cdr3_nt: TGTGCCAGCAGTTCCCCGGGAGATACGCAGTATTTT; cdr3_aa: CASSSPGDTQYF; v_call: TRBV28; clone_size: -; d_call: -; j_call: TRBJ2-3
cdr3_nt: TGTGCCAGCAGACTAGTTTCAGATACGCAGTATTTT; cdr3_aa: CASRLVSDTQYF; v_call: TRBV2; clone_size: -; d_call: -; j_call: TRBJ2-3
cdr3_nt: TGTGCCAGCAGTTTCGTAGGCGAGGGCCACTCCTACAATGAGCAGTTCTTC; cdr3_aa: CASSFVGEGHSYNEQFF; v_call: TRBV27; clone_size: -; d_call: -; j_call: TRBJ2-1
cdr3_nt: TGTGCCAGCAGCTTGACTAGCGGAACCTACAATGAGCAGTTCTTC; cdr3_aa: CASSLTSGTYNEQFF; v_call: TRBV7-2; clone_size: -; d_call: TRBD2; j_call: TRBJ2-1
cdr3_nt: TGTGCCAGCAGCTTAGGGGGCCGATCAGATACGCAGTATTTT; cdr3_aa: CASSLGGRSDTQYF; v_call: TRBV7-6; clone_size: once; d_call: -; j_call: TRBJ2-3
cdr3_nt: TGCAGTGCCCACAGTAGAACTGAAGCTTTCTTT; cdr3_aa: CSAHSRTEAFF; v_call: TRBV20-1; clone_size: -; d_call: -; j_call: TRBJ1-1
cdr3_nt: TGTGCCAGCAGTTTCGACTCGAGACCGGGACAGGGGATGGAGGACGAGCAGTACTTC; cdr3_aa: CASSFDSRPGQGMEDEQYF; v_call: TRBV27; clone_size: -; d_call: TRBD1; j_call: TRBJ2-7
cdr3_nt: TGCGCCAGCAGTGAGAGACTAGCGGGAGTTTCCGGGGAGCTGTTTTTT; cdr3_aa: CASSERLAGVSGELFF; v_call: TRBV10-1; clone_size: -; d_call: TRBD2; j_call: TRBJ2-2